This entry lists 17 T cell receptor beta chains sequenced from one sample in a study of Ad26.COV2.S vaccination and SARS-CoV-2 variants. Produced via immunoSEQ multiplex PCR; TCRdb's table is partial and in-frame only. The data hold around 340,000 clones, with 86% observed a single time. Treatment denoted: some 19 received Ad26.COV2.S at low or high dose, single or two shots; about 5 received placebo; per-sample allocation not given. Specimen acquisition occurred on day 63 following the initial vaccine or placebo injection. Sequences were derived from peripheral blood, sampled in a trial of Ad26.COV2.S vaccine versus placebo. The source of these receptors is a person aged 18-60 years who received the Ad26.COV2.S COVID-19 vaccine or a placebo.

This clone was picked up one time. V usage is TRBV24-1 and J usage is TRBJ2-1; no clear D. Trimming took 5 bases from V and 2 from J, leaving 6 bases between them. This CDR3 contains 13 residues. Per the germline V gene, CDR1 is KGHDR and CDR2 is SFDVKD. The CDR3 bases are TGTGCCACCAGTGGCGACCCCTACAATGAGCAGTTCTTC. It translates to CATSGDPYNEQFF.

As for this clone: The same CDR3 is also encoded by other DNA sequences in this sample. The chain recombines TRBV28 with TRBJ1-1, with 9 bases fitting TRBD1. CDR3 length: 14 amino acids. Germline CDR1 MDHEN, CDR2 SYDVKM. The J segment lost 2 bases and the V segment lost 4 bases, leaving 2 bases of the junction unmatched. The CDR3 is CASSSGQGNTEAFF. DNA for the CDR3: TGTGCCAGCAGTTCGGGACAGGGTAACACTGAAGCTTTCTTT.

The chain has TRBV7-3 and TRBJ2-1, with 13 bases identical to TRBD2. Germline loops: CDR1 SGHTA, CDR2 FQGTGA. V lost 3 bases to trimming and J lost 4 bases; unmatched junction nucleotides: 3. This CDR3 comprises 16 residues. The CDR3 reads CASSFTSGRGYNEQFF. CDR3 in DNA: TGTGCCAGCAGCTTTACTAGCGGGAGGGGTTACAATGAGCAGTTCTTC.

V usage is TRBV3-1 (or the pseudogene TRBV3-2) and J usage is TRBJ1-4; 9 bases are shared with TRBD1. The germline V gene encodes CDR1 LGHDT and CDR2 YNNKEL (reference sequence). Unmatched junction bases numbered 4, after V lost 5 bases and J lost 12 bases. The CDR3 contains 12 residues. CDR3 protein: CASSSGTGQLFF. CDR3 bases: TGTGCCAGCAGCTCAGGGACAGGGCAACTGTTTTTT.

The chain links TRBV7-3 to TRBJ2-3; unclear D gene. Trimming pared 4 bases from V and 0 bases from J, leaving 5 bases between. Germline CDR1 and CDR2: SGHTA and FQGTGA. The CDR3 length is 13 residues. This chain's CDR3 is CASSSVSTDTQYF. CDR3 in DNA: TGTGCCAGCAGCTCCGTTAGCACAGATACGCAGTATTTT.

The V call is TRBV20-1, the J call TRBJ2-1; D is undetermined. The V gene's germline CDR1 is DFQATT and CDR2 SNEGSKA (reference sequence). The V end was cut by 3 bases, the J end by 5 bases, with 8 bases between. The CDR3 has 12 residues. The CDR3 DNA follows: TGCAGTGCTAGTCTATTTAACAATGAGCAGTTCTTC. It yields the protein CSASLFNNEQFF.

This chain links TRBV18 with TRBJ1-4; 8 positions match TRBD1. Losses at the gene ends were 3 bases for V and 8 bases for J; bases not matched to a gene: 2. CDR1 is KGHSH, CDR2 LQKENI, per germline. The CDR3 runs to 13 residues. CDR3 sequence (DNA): TGTGCCAGCTCACCGGGACAGGAGGAAAAACTGTTTTTT. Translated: CASSPGQEEKLFF. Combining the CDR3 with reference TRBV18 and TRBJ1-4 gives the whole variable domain NAGVMQNPRHLVRRRGQEARLRCSPMKGHSHVYWYRQLPEEGLKFMVYLQKENIIDESGMPKERFSAEFPKEGPSILRIQQVVRGDSAAYFCASSPGQEEKLFFGSGTQLSVL.

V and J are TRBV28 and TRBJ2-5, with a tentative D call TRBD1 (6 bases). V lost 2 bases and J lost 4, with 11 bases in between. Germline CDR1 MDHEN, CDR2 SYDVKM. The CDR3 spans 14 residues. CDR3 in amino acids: CASSLPQGIETQYF. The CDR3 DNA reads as TGTGCCAGCAGTTTACCCCAGGGGATAGAGACCCAGTACTTC.

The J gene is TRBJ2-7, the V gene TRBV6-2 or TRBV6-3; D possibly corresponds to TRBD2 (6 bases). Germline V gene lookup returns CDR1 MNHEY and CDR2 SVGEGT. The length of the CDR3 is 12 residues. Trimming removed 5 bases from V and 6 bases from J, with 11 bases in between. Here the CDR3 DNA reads TGTGCCAGCAGTAAAGGAGGGCTCGAGCAGTACTTC. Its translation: CASSKGGLEQYF.

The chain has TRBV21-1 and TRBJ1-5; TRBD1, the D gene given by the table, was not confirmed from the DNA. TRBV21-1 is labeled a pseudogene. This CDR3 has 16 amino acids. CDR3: CASSKVSDRRCQPQHF. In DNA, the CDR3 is TGTGCCAGCAGCAAAGTATCCGACAGACGGTGTCAGCCCCAGCATTTT.

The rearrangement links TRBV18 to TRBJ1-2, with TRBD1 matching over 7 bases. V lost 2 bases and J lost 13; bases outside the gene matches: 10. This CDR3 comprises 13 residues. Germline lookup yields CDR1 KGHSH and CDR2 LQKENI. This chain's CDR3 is CASSPSTGVNVTF. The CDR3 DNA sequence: TGTGCCAGCTCACCAAGCACAGGGGTGAACGTCACCTTC. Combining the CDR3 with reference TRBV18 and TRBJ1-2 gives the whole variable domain NAGVMQNPRHLVRRRGQEARLRCSPMKGHSHVYWYRQLPEEGLKFMVYLQKENIIDESGMPKERFSAEFPKEGPSILRIQQVVRGDSAAYFCASSPSTGVNVTFGSGTRLTVV.

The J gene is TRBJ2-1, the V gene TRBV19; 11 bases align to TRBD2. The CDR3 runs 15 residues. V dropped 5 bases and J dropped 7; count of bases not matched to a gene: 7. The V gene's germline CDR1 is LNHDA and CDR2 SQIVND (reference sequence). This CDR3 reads CASSLAGGPRNEQFF. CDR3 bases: TGTGCCAGTAGTTTAGCGGGAGGGCCGAGGAATGAGCAGTTCTTC.

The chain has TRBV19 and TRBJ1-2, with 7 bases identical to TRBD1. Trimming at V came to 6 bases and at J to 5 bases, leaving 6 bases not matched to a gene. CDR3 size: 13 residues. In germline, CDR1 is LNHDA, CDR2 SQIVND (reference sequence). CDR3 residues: CASSWTGSYGYTF. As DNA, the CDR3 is TGTGCCAGTAGCTGGACAGGTTCTTATGGCTACACCTTC.

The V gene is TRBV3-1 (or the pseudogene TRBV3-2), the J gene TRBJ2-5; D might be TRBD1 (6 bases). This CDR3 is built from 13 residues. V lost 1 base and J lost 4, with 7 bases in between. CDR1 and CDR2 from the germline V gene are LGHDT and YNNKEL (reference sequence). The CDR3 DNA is TGTGCCAGCAGCCAAGGGGGGCGAGAGACCCAGTACTTC. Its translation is CASSQGGRETQYF.

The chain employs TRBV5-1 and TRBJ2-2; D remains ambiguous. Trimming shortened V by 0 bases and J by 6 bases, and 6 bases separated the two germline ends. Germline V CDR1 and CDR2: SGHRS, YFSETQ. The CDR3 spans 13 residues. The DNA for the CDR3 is TGCGCCAGCAGCTTGGAAGTGGCCGGGGAGCTGTTTTTT. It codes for CASSLEVAGELFF.

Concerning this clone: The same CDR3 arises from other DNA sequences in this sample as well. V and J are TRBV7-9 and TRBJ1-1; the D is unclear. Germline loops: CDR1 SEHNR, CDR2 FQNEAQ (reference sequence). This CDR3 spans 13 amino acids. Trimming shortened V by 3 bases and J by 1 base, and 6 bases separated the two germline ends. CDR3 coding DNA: TGTGCCAGCAGCTTTGCAGGGAACACTGAAGCTTTCTTT. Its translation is CASSFAGNTEAFF.

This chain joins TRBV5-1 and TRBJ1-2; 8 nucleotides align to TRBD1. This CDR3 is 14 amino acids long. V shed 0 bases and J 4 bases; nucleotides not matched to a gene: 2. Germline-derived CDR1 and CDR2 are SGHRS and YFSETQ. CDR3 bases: TGCGCCAGCAGCTTGGGGACAGGGTCCTATGGCTACACCTTC. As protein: CASSLGTGSYGYTF.